These 6 T cell receptor beta chains were all obtained from the same sample, sequenced in a study of cytomegalovirus exposure and HLA in healthy donors. In the PCR, 60 Vbeta and 13 Jbeta primers were used. Using immunoSEQ multiplex PCR, the repertoire was profiled, and TCRdb retains in-frame clones only, with some absent. The repertoire consists of 120,000 or so clones, with 79% occurring once and the leading ten covering about 2%. The sample consisted of PBMCs. The receptors derive from a man younger than 30 in good health and CMV-seronegative.

The CDR3 bases are TGTGCCAGCAATACAGGGGGCTCGCATGAGCAGTTCTTC. As protein: CASNTGGSHEQFF. The chain carries TRBV6-5 and TRBJ2-1, with 9 bases that match TRBD1. Germline CDR1 and CDR2: MNHEY and SVGAGI. J was trimmed by 8 bases and V by 7 bases; bases with no gene match: 6. This CDR3 region has 13 residues.

V is TRBV6-1 and J is TRBJ2-2, with 8 bases aligning to TRBD1. CDR1 MNHNS and CDR2 SASEGT come from the germline V gene. V lost 6 bases and J lost 7; bases outside the gene matches: 4. The length of the CDR3 is 13 residues. The CDR3 is CASRTGEGGELFF. The DNA of the CDR3 is TGTGCCAGCAGGACAGGGGAAGGCGGGGAGCTGTTTTTT.

J is TRBJ2-3 and V is TRBV11-2; D may be TRBD1 (6 bases). This CDR3 is 16 amino acids long. CDR1 and CDR2 (germline): SGHAT, FQNNGV. V was shortened by 7 bases and J by 2 bases, with 19 bases between the two germline ends. This CDR3 is CASNPTGLENTDTQYF. The CDR3 DNA reads as TGTGCCAGCAACCCCACAGGGCTAGAGAACACAGATACGCAGTATTTT.

The chain has TRBV29-1 and TRBJ2-5, with 8 bases matching TRBD1. The assigned J gene may be wrong: the sequence end matches TRBJ2-7 better. In germline, CDR1 is SQVTM, CDR2 ANQGSEA. The CDR3 loop spans 13 amino acids. The chain's CDR3 is CSAGQGGLYEQYF. Written as DNA, the CDR3 is TGCAGCGCAGGACAGGGTGGACTTTACGAGCAGTACTTC.

The chain employs TRBV19 and TRBJ1-5; D is perhaps TRBD1 (5 bases). The CDR3 contains 17 residues. Germline assignment: CDR1 LNHDA and CDR2 SQIVND (reference sequence). Trimming took off 3 bases at V and 6 bases at J, with 21 bases between the two ends. CDR3 sequence (DNA): TGTGCCAGTAGTATTTTTCAGGGAGGGCAATCCGGTCAGCCCCAGCATTTT. Encoded protein: CASSIFQGGQSGQPQHF.

The J gene is TRBJ1-6, the V gene TRBV27; no definite D call. Germline lookup yields CDR1 MNHEY and CDR2 SMNVEV (reference sequence). Trimming pared 8 bases from V and 7 bases from J, leaving 15 bases between. The length of the CDR3 is 14 residues. CDR3: CASSLGGLNSPLHF. The CDR3 DNA reads TGTGCCAGCTCTCTGGGCGGGCTGAATTCACCCCTCCACTTT.